This record covers a single T cell receptor (beta chain). This record belongs to a study of blood T cell repertoires in COVID-19. Trimming cost V 7 bases and J 4 bases; bases outside gene matches: 12. Germline CDR1 reads LNHDA; CDR2 reads SQIVND (reference sequence). This CDR3 has 15 residues. Clones were sequenced by immunoSEQ multiplex PCR, and TCRdb holds only the in-frame ones, with some missing. The table has about 29,000 clones, 80% to 90% seen once; the top ten hold roughly 15%. The source is a man aged 80 or over with acute or convalescent COVID-19. This sequence joins TRBV19 and TRBJ2-5, with TRBD2 matching over 7 bases. Sequenced sample: peripheral blood. The CDR3: CASNVGGSSGETQYF. The CDR3 region has the DNA TGTGCCAGTAACGTCGGGGGGAGTTCCGGAGAGACCCAGTACTTC.